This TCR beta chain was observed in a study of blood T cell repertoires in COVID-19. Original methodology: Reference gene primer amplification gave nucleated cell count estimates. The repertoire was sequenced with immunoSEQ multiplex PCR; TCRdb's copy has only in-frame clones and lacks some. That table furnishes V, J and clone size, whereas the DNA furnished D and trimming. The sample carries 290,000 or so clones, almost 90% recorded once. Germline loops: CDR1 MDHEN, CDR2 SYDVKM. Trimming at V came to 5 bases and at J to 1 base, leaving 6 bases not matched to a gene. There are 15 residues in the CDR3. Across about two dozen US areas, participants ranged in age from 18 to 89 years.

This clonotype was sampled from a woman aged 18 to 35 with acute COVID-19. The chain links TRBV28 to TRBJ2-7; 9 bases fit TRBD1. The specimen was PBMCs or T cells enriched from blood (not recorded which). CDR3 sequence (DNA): TGTGCCAGCAGTCTTGGACAGGGGACGTCCTACGAGCAGTACTTC. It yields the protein CASSLGQGTSYEQYF.